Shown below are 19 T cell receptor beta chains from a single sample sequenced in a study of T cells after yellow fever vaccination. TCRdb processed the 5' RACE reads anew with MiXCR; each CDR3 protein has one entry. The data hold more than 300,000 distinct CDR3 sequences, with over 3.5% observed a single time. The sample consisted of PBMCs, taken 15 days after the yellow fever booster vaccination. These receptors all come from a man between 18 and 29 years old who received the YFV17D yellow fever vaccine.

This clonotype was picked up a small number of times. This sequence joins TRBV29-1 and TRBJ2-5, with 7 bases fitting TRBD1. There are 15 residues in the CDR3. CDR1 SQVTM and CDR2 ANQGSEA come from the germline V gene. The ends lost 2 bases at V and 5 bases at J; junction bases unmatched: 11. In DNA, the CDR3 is TGCAGCGTTGAACTTGACAGGGTAGGGGACGAGACCCAGTACTTC. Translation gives CSVELDRVGDETQYF.

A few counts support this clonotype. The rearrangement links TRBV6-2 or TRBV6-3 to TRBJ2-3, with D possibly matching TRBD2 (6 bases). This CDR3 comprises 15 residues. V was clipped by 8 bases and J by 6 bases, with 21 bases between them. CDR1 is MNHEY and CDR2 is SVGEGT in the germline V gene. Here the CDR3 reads CASSPNPRDWDTQYF. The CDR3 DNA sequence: TGTGCCAGCTCTCCTAATCCCAGGGACTGGGATACGCAGTATTTT.

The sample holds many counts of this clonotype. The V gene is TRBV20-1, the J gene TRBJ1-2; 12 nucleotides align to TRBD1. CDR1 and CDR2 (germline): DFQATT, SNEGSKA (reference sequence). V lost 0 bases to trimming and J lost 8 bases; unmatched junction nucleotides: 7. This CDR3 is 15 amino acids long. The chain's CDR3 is CSARDPGQGADGYTF. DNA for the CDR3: TGCAGTGCTAGAGATCCGGGACAGGGGGCGGACGGCTACACCTTC.

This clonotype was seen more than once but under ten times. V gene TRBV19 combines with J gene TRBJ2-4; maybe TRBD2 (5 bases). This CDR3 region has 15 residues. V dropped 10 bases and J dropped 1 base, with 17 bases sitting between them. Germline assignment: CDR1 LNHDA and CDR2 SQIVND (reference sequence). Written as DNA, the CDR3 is TGTGCCACCCGGGAAAATAGGTTGGCCAAAAACATTCAGTACTTC. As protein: CATRENRLAKNIQYF. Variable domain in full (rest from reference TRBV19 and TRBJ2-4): DGGITQSPKYLFRKEGQNVTLSCEQNLNHDAMYWYRQDPGQGLRLIYYSQIVNDFQKGDIAEGYSVSREKKESFPLTVTSAQKNPTAFYLCATRENRLAKNIQYFGAGTRLSVL.

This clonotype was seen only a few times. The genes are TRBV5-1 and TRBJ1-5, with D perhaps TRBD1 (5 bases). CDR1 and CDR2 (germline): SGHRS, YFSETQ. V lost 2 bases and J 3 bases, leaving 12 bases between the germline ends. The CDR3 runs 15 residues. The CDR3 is CASSLSGFDNQPQHF. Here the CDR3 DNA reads TGCGCCAGCAGCTTATCAGGGTTTGACAATCAGCCCCAGCATTTT.

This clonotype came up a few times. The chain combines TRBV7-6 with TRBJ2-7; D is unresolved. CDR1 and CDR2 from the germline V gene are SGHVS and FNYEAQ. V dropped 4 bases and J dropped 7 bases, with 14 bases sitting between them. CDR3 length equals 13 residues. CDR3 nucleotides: TGTGCCAGCAGCTCCGGGCCACTTCGGGAGCAGTACTTC. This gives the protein CASSSGPLREQYF.

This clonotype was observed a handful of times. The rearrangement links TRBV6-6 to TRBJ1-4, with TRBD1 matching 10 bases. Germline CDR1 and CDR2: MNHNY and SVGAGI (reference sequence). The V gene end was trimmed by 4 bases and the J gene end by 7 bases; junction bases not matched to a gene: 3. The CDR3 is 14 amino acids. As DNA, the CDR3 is TGTGCCAGCAGTTGGGGGACAGGGGTTGAAAAACTGTTTTTT. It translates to CASSWGTGVEKLFF.

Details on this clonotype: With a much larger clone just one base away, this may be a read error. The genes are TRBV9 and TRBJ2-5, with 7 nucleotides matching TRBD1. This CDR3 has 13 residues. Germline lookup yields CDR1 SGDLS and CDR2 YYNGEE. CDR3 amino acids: CACSLDRDETQYF. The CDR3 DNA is TGTGCCTGCAGCCTTGACAGGGACGAGACCCAGTACTTC.

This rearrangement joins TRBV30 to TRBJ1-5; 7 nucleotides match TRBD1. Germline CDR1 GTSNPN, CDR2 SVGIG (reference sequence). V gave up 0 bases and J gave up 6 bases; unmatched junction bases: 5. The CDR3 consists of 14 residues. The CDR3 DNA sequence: TGTGCCTGGAGTGTCAAAAGGGACAGTCAGCCCCAGCATTTT. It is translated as CAWSVKRDSQPQHF.

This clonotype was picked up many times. As DNA, the CDR3 is TGTGCCAGCAGCTTGACAGACCTAAACACCGGGGAGCTGTTTTTT. Its translation: CASSLTDLNTGELFF. The rearrangement links TRBV5-5 to TRBJ2-2; D call uncertain. The CDR3 has 15 residues. V gave up 1 base and J gave up 2 bases, with 9 bases separating them. Germline-derived CDR1 and CDR2 are SGHKS and YYEKEE (reference sequence).

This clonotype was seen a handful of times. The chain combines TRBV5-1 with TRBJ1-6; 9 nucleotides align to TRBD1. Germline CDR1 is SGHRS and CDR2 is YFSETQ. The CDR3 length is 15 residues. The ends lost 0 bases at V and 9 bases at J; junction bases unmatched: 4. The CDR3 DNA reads TGCGCCAGCAGCTTGGGGGACAGGGAAGCTTCACCCCTCCACTTT. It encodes CASSLGDREASPLHF.

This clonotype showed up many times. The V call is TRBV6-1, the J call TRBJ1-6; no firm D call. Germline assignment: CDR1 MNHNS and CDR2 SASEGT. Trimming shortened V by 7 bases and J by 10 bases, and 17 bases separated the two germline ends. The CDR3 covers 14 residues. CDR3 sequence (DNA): TGTGCCAGCACCCCCCAGTCAGACTCCTCACCCCTCCACTTT. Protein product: CASTPQSDSSPLHF.

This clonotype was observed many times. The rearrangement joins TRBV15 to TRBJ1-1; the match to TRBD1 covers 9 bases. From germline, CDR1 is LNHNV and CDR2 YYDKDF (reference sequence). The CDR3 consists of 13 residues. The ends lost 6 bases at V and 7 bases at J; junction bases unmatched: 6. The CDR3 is CATRGTGSVEAFF. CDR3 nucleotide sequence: TGTGCCACCAGGGGGACAGGGTCGGTTGAAGCTTTCTTT.

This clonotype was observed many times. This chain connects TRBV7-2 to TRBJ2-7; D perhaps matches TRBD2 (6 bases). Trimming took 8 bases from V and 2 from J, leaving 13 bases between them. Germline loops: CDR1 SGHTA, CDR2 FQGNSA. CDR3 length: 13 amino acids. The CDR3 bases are TGTGCCAGCCGTTCCGGGGGAACCTACGAGCAGTACTTC. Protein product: CASRSGGTYEQYF.

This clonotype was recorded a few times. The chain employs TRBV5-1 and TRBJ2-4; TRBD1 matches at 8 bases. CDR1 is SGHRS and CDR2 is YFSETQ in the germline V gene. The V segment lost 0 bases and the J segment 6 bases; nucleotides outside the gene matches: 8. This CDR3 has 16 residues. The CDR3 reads CASSLDPGGEGNIQYF. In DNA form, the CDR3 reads TGCGCCAGCAGCTTGGATCCAGGGGGCGAGGGAAACATTCAGTACTTC.

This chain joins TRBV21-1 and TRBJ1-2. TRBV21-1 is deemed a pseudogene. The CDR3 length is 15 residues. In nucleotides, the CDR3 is TGTGCCAGCAGCAAGAGGACGTACCCCCGTAGTAGCTACACCTTC. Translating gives CASSKRTYPRSSYTF.

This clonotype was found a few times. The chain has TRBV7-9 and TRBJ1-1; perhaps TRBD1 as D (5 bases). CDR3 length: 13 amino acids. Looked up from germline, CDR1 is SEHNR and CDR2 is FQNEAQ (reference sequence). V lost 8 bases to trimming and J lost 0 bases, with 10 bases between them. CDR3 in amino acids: CASRGTLNTEAFF. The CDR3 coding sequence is TGTGCCAGCCGAGGGACGTTGAACACTGAAGCTTTCTTT. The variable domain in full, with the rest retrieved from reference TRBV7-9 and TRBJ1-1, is DTGVSQNPRHKITKRGQNVTFRCDPISEHNRLYWYRQTLGQGPEFLTYFQNEAQLEKSRLLSDRFSAERPKGSFSTLEIQRTEQGDSAMYLCASRGTLNTEAFFGQGTRLTVV.

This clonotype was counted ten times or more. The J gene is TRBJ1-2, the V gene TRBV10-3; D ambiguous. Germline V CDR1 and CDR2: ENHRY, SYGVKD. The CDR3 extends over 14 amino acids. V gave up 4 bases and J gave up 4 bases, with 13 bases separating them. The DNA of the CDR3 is TGTGCCATCAGTGCCCCTGAGGAGGCCTATGGCTACACCTTC. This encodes CAISAPEEAYGYTF.

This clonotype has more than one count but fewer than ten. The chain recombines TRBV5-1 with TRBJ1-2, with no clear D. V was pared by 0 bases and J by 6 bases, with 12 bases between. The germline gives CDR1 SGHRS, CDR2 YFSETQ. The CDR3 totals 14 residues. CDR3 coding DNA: TGCGCCAGCAGCTTGGCTGCGGGCGAGAATGGCTACACCTTC. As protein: CASSLAAGENGYTF.